This T cell receptor (beta chain) comes out of a study of blood T cell dynamics during melanoma immunotherapy. Overall study context: First-line therapy was either pembrolizumab or nivolumab with ipilimumab for metastatic melanoma. General study findings and limits: The study could not tell melanoma-specific clones from general immune activation.

As to time point: pre-treatment baseline. About this clone: Its antigen remains unidentified.

Here immunoSEQ multiplex PCR was the method, and the copy in TCRdb shows in-frame clones only, minus some. The sample includes approximately 17,000 clones, roughly nine tenths seen only once; the top ten take about 2%. The germline V gene has CDR1 SGHVS and CDR2 FQNEAQ. The CDR3 is 17 residues long. Trimming took 7 bases from V and 6 from J, leaving 25 bases between them. Sample: blood, taken from a patient treated with checkpoint blockade. The origin of this receptor is a human donor with melanoma. The genes are TRBV7-8 and TRBJ1-5; no reliable D call. The CDR3 DNA is TGTGCCAGCATCGCAGGCGGAAGCAACCATCCGATTCAGCCCCAGCATTTT. Its translation: CASIAGGSNHPIQPQHF.